This T cell receptor (beta chain) was profiled in a study of shared clonotypes between healthy human individuals. Study-wide context: The composition of the donors was a couple of women and a few men aged 18 to 49. Per donor, three plates held CD4 naive cells, three held CD4 memory, two held CD8 naive and one held CD8 memory.

The table came from immunoSEQ multiplex PCR; TCRdb's copy has only in-frame clones and leaves some out. Here the sample spans over a million clones, approximately 80% being singletons. Donors were healthy HIV-negative adults without recent acute infections or vaccinations. CD45RA+ naive and CD45RA-negative memory subsets were separated from CD4+ cells. This CDR3 comprises 14 residues. Germline CDR1 reads SGHNT; CDR2 reads YYREEE (reference sequence). V dropped 7 bases and J dropped 0; count of bases not matched to a gene: 5. The receptor comes from a man aged 18 to 30 in good health. Some clones in this sample may be carry-over from other donors' samples. The chain employs TRBV5-4 and TRBJ1-1; 8 bases match TRBD1. Sequences were obtained from memory CD4+ T cells from PBMCs. Noted subset: CD45RA-negative fraction. DNA for the CDR3: TGTGCCAGCGGACCCAGGGGGCTGAACACTGAAGCTTTCTTT. Translated, it gives CASGPRGLNTEAFF.